This T cell receptor (beta chain) was sequenced during a study of T cells in Graves' hyperthyroidism and ophthalmopathy. Whole-study results and caveats: For ophthalmopathy, model prediction preceded onset by a median about 6 months.

RNA transcripts served as the template for amplifying TCR beta CDR3 regions. The TCR CDR3 first-round RT-PCR relied on the HTBI primer set. MiXCR, applied by TCRdb to the multiplex PCR reads, yields one record per CDR3 protein. The sample holds around 800,000 distinct CDR3 sequences, about 38% seen once. On this clonotype: The antigen remains unidentified.

Per germline, CDR1 DFQATT and CDR2 SNEGSKA (reference sequence). This CDR3 has 16 residues. V was clipped by 1 base and J by 5 bases, with 20 bases between them. This receptor was identified in a man younger than 35 with Graves' hyperthyroidism. The rearrangement uses TRBV20-1 and TRBJ2-5, with a weak D call TRBD2 (5 bases). Sequenced: blood. In DNA form, the CDR3 reads TGCAGTGCTAGAGGTCCTTCTCTTGAGGGATATGAGACCCAGTACTTC. Translated: CSARGPSLEGYETQYF.